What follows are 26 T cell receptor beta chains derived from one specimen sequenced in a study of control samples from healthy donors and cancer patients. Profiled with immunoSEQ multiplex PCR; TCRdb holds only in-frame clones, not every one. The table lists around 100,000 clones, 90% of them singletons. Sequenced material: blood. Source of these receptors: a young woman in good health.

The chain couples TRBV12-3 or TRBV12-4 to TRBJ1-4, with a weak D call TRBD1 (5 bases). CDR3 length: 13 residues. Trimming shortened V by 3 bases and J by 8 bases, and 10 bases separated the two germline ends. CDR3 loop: CASSLGGREKLFF. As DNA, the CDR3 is TGTGCCAGCAGTTTGGGGGGGAGGGAAAAACTGTTTTTT.

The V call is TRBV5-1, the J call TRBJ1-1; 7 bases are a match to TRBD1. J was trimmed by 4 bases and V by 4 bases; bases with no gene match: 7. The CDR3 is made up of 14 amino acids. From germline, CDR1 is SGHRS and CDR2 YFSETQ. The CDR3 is CASSPGDSRTEAFF. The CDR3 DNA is TGCGCCAGCAGCCCGGGGGACAGCCGCACTGAAGCTTTCTTT. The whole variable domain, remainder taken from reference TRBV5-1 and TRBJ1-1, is KAGVTQTPRYLIKTRGQQVTLSCSPISGHRSVSWYQQTPGQGLQFLFEYFSETQRNKGNFPGRFSGRQFSNSRSEMNVSTLELGDSALYLCASSPGDSRTEAFFGQGTRLTVV.

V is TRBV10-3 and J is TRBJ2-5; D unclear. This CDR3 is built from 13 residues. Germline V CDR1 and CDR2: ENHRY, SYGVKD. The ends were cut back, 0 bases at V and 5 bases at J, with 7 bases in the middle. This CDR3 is CAISESLGETQYF. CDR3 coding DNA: TGTGCCATCAGTGAGTCTTTGGGGGAGACCCAGTACTTC.

CDR3 in amino acids: CASSPQAGTGELFF. DNA for the CDR3: TGTGCCAGCTCACCACAGGCGGGAACCGGGGAGCTGTTTTTT. The V call is TRBV18, the J call TRBJ2-2; TRBD2 is a possible D gene (6 bases). Germline assignment: CDR1 KGHSH and CDR2 LQKENI. The CDR3 consists of 14 residues. Between the trimmed V and J ends, which lost 1 base and 5 bases, there was a span of 8 bases.

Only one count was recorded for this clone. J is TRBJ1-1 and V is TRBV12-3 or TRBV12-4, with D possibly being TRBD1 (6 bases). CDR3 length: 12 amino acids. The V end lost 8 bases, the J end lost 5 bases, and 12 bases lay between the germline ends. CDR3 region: CASLGGGTEAFF. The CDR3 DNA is TGTGCCAGCCTCGGAGGGGGAACTGAAGCTTTCTTT.

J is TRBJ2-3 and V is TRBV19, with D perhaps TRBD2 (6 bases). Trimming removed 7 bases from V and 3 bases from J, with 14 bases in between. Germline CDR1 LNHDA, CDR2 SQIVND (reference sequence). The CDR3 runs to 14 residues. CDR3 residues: CASIGRGPTDTQYF. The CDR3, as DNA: TGTGCCAGTATAGGGCGGGGTCCGACAGATACGCAGTATTTT.

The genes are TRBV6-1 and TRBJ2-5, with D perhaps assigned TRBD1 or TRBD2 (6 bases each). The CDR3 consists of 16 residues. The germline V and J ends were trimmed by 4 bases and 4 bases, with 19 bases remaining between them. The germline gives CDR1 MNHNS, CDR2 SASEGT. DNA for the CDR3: TGTGCCAGCAGTGGCTGGGGGACTGAAGGGGGAGAGACCCAGTACTTC. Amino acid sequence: CASSGWGTEGGETQYF.

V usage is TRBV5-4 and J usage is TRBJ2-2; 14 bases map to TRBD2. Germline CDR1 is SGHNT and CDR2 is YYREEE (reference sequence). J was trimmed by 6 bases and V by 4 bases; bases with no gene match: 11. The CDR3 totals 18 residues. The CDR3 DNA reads TGTGCCAGCAGCGCGCCCGGGACTAGCGGGGGCGGGGCCGGGGAGCTGTTTTTT. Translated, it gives CASSAPGTSGGGAGELFF.

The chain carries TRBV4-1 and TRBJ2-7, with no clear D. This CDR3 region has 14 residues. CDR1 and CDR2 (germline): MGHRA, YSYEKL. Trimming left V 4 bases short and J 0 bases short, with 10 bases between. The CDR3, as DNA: TGCGCCAGCAGCCGCCTGTCGAGCTCCTACGAGCAGTACTTC. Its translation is CASSRLSSSYEQYF.

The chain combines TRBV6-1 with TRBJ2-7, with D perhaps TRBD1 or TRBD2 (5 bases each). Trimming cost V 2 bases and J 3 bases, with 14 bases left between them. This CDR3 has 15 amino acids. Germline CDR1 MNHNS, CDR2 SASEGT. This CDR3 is CASSEIPGRLYEQYF. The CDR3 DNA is TGTGCCAGCAGTGAAATACCGGGACGGCTCTACGAGCAGTACTTC.

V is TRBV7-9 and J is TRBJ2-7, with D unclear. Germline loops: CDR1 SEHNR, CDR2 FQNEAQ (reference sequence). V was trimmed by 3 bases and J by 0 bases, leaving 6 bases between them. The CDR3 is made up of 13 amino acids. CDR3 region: CASSFGNSYEQYF. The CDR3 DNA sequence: TGTGCCAGCAGCTTTGGCAACTCCTACGAGCAGTACTTC.

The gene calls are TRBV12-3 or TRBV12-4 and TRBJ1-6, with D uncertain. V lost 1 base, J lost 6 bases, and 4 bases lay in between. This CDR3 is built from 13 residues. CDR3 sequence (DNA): TGTGCCAGCAGTTTAGGCAGTAATTCACCCCTCCACTTT. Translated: CASSLGSNSPLHF.

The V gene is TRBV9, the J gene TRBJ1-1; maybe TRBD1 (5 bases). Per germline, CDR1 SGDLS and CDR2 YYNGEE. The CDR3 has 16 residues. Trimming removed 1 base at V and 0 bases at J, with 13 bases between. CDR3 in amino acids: CASSVIGGTMNTEAFF. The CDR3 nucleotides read TGTGCCAGCAGCGTAATCGGGGGGACTATGAACACTGAAGCTTTCTTT.

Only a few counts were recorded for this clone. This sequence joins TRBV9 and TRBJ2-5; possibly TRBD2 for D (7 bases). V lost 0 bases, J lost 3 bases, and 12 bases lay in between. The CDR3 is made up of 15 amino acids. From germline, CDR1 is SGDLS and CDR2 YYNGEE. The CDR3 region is CASSVGWGGEETQYF. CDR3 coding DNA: TGTGCCAGCAGCGTAGGATGGGGGGGCGAAGAGACCCAGTACTTC.

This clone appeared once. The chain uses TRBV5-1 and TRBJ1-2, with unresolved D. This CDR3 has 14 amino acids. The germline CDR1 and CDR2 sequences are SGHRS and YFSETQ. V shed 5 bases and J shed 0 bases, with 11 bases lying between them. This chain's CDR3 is CASSSDGANYGYTF. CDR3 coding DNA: TGCGCCAGCAGTTCGGACGGAGCTAACTATGGCTACACCTTC.

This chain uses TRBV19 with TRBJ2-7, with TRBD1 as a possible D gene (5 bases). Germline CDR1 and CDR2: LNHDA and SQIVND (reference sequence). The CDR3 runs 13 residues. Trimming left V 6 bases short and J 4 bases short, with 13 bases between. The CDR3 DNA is TGTGCCAGTAGCCTACAGGTTTCGTACGAGCAGTACTTC. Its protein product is CASSLQVSYEQYF.

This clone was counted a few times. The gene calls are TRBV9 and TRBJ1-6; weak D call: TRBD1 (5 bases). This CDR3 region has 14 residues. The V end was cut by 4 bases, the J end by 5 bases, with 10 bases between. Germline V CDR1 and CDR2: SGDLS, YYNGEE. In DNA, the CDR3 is TGTGCCAGCAGCCTAGGGGTACATAATTCACCCCTCCACTTT. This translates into CASSLGVHNSPLHF.

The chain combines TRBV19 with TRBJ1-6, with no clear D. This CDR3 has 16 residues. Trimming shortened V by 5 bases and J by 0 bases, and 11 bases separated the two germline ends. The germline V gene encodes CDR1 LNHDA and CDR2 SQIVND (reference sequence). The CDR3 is CASSSRRGSYNSPLHF. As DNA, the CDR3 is TGTGCCAGTAGTTCCAGAAGAGGCTCCTATAATTCACCCCTCCACTTT.

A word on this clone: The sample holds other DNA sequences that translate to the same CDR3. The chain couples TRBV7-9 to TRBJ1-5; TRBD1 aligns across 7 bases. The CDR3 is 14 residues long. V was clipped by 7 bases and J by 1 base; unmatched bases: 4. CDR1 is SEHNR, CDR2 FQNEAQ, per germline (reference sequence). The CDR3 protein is CASTPTGSNQPQHF. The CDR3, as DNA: TGTGCCAGCACTCCGACAGGGAGCAATCAGCCCCAGCATTTT.

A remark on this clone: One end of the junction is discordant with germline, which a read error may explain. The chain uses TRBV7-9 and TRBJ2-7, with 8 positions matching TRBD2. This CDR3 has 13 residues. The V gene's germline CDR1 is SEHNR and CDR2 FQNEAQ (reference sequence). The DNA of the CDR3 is TGTGCCAGCAGCCTAGCGGGCGCACCCGAGCAGTACTTC. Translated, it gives CASSLAGAPEQYF. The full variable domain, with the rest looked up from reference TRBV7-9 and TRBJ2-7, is DTGVSQNPRHKITKRGQNVTFRCDPISEHNRLYWYRQTLGQGPEFLTYFQNEAQLEKSRLLSDRFSAERPKGSFSTLEIQRTEQGDSAMYLCASSLAGAPEQYFGPGTRLTVT.

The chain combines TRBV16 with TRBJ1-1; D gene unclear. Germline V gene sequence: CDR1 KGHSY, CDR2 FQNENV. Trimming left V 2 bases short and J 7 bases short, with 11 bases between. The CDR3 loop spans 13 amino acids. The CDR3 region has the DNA TGTGCCAGCAGCCAAGGGAGGGAAGATGAAGCTTTCTTT. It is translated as CASSQGREDEAFF.

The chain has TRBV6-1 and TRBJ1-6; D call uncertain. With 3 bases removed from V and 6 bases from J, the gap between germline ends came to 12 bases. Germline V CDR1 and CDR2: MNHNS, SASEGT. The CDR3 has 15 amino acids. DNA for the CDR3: TGTGCCAGCAGTGAGACGGAGCCACTTAATTCACCCCTCCACTTT. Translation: CASSETEPLNSPLHF.

For the CDR3, the DNA is TGCGCCAGCAGCTCGGGAAGGGGGTACTATGGCTACACCTTC. This translates into CASSSGRGYYGYTF. The chain combines TRBV5-1 with TRBJ1-2; D is perhaps TRBD1 (6 bases). Germline loops: CDR1 SGHRS, CDR2 YFSETQ. This CDR3 is 14 amino acids long. The V end was cut by 3 bases, the J end by 3 bases, with 12 bases between. The full variable domain, completed using reference TRBV5-1 and TRBJ1-2, is KAGVTQTPRYLIKTRGQQVTLSCSPISGHRSVSWYQQTPGQGLQFLFEYFSETQRNKGNFPGRFSGRQFSNSRSEMNVSTLELGDSALYLCASSSGRGYYGYTFGSGTRLTVV.

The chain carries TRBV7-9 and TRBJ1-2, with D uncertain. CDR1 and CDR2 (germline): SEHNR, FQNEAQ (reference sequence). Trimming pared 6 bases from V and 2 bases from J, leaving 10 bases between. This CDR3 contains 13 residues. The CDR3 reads CASSPTDNYGYTF. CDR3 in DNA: TGTGCCAGCAGTCCGACTGACAACTATGGCTACACCTTC.

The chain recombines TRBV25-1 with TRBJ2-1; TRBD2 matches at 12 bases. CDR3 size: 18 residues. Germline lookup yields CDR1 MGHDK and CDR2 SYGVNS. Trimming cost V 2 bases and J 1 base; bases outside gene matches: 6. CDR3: CASSENLAGGPSYNEQFF. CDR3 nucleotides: TGTGCCAGCAGTGAAAATCTAGCGGGGGGGCCGTCCTACAATGAGCAGTTCTTC.

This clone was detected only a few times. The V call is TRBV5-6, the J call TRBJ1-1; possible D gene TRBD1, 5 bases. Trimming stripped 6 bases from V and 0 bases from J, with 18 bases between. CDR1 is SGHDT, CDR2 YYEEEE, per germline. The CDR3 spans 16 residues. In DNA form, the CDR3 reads TGTGCCAGCACTCCCAACCTGACAGTCATGAACACTGAAGCTTTCTTT. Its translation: CASTPNLTVMNTEAFF. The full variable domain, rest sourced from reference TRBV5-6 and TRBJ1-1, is DAGVTQSPTHLIKTRGQQVTLRCSPKSGHDTVSWYQQALGQGPQFIFQYYEEEERQRGNFPDRFSGHQFPNYSSELNVNALLLGDSALYLCASTPNLTVMNTEAFFGQGTRLTVV.